This T cell receptor beta chain originates from a study of T cells in Graves' hyperthyroidism and ophthalmopathy. TCR beta CDR3 region amplification was performed from RNA transcripts. RT-PCR in the first round (using the HTBI primer set) targeted the TCR CDR3. TCRdb itself ran the multiplex PCR reads through MiXCR, one entry per CDR3 protein. The profile covers 500,000 to 600,000 distinct CDR3 sequences, with about 20% appearing a single time and roughly 47% taken by the ten largest. Diagnosing involved the use of clinical symptoms, serum thyroxine and TRAb, thyroid ultrasound and orbital computed tomography. CDR1 and CDR2 from the germline V gene are LNHDA and SQIVND (reference sequence). The CDR3 runs to 13 residues. V lost 1 base to trimming and J lost 7 bases, with 8 bases between them.

The TCR comes from a man aged 35-49 years with Graves' ophthalmopathy. Sequenced input: blood. The V and J genes are TRBV19 and TRBJ2-1; no definite D call. CDR3 DNA: TGTGCCAGTAGTATAGTAGCTAGGAATGAGCAGTTCTTC. Residues: CASSIVARNEQFF.